This passage covers 6 T cell receptor beta chains from one sample sequenced in a study of blood T cell repertoires in COVID-19. The method was immunoSEQ multiplex PCR; TCRdb's version includes in-frame clones alone and lacks a portion of them. The repertoire has 70,000 or so clones, about four fifths of them found once; the top ten carry 8% to 10%. The specimen sequenced was peripheral blood. The receptors were gathered from a human donor in a cohort sampled during active COVID-19.

Worth noting for this clone: Other DNA variants within this sample encode the same CDR3. The chain links TRBV27 to TRBJ1-1; 8 nucleotides match TRBD1. Germline-derived CDR1 and CDR2 are MNHEY and SMNVEV (reference sequence). The CDR3 has 13 amino acids. Trimming at V came to 4 bases and at J to 4 bases, leaving 2 bases not matched to a gene. CDR3 residues: CASSSTGGTEAFF. The CDR3 DNA reads as TGTGCCAGCAGTTCAACAGGGGGCACTGAAGCTTTCTTT.

The chain couples TRBV6-2 or TRBV6-3 to TRBJ2-1; D perhaps matches TRBD2 (6 bases). The V end lost 3 bases, the J end lost 6 bases, and 21 bases lay between the germline ends. The CDR3 is 17 amino acids. The germline V gene has CDR1 MNHEY and CDR2 SVGEGT. CDR3 nucleotides: TGTGCCAGCAGTTATTCCCCACTTAGCGGAAAACCCAATGAGCAGTTCTTC. Its translation: CASSYSPLSGKPNEQFF.

The chain employs TRBV11-2 and TRBJ1-2; 8 bases are shared with TRBD1. Losses at the gene ends were 5 bases for V and 7 bases for J; bases not matched to a gene: 15. Germline V gives CDR1 SGHAT, CDR2 FQNNGV. The CDR3 is 16 residues long. The CDR3 sequence: CASSPGFLTGVFGYTF. In DNA, the CDR3 is TGTGCCAGCAGCCCAGGCTTCTTGACAGGGGTTTTTGGCTACACCTTC.

The rearrangement uses TRBV29-1 and TRBJ2-7; 10 nucleotides agree with TRBD2. From germline, CDR1 is SQVTM and CDR2 ANQGSEA. With 6 bases clipped from V and 1 base from J, the junction kept 6 bases outside the gene matches. This CDR3 has 14 residues. The CDR3 sequence: CSVPGLAASYEQYF. The DNA for the CDR3 is TGCAGCGTCCCTGGACTAGCGGCATCCTACGAGCAGTACTTC.

The chain carries TRBV7-9 and TRBJ2-2; D gene unclear. This CDR3 has 13 amino acids. The V end lost 6 bases, the J end lost 1 base, and 6 bases lay between the germline ends. Germline CDR1 is SEHNR and CDR2 is FQNEAQ (reference sequence). The CDR3 nucleotides read TGTGCCAGCAGAGGAGAGAACACCGGGGAGCTGTTTTTT. This codes for CASRGENTGELFF.

This clone was counted only a few times. The chain carries TRBV5-5 and TRBJ2-5; weak D call: TRBD1 (5 bases). The V gene lost 0 bases and the J gene lost 5 bases, with 11 bases spanning the gap. Germline lookup yields CDR1 SGHKS and CDR2 YYEKEE (reference sequence). The length of the CDR3 is 14 residues. DNA of the CDR3: TGTGCCAGCAGCTTGGGACAACCAGGGGAGACCCAGTACTTC. The encoded protein is CASSLGQPGETQYF.